This TCR beta chain was recorded in a study of control samples from healthy donors and cancer patients. V was clipped by 6 bases and J by 5 bases, with 8 bases between them. The germline CDR1 and CDR2 sequences are ENHRY and SYGVKD. CDR3 length: 11 residues. The table came from immunoSEQ multiplex PCR; TCRdb's copy has only in-frame clones and leaves some out. In the table there are around 90,000 clones, around 85% of which are singletons. The source is a woman in her thirties or forties in good health. This sequence joins TRBV10-3 and TRBJ2-7; D might be TRBD1 (5 bases). Sequencing was performed on blood. CDR3 nucleotides: TGTGCCATCAGAGGGGTGGACGAGCAGTACTTC. Residues: CAIRGVDEQYF.